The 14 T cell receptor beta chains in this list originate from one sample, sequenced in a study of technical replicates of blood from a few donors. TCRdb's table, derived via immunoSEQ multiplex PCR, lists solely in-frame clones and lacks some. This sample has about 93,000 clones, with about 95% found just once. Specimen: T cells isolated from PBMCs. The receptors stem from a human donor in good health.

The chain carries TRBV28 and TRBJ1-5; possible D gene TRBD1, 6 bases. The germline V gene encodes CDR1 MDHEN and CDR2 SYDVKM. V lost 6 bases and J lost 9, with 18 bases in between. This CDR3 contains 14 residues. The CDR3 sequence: CASSPLGGGWPQHF. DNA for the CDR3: TGTGCCAGCAGCCCGCTGGGGGGGGGCTGGCCCCAGCATTTT.

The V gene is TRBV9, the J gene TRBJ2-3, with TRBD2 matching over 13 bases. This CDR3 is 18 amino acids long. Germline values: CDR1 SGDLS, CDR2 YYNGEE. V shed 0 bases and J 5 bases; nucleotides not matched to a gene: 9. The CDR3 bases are TGTGCCAGCAGCGTAGCTACACTAGCGGGAGGGGCGGAAGATACGCAGTATTTT. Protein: CASSVATLAGGAEDTQYF.

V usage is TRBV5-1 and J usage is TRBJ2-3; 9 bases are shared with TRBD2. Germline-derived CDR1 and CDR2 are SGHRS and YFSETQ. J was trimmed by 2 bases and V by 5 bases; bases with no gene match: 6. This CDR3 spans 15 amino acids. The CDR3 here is CASSYSGGPTDTQYF. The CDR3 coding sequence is TGCGCCAGCAGTTATAGCGGGGGCCCCACAGATACGCAGTATTTT.

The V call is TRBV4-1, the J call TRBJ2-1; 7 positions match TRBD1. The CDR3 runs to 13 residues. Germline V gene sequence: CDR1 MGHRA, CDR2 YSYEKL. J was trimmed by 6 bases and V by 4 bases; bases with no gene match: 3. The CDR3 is CASSPQGVNEQFF. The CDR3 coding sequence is TGCGCCAGCAGCCCTCAGGGGGTCAATGAGCAGTTCTTC.

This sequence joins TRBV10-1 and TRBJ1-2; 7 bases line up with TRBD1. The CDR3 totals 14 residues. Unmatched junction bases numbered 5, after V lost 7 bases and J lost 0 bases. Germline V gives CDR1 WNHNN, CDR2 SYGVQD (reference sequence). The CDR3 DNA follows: TGCGCCAGCATGCCGGGACAGCCTAACTATGGCTACACCTTC. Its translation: CASMPGQPNYGYTF.

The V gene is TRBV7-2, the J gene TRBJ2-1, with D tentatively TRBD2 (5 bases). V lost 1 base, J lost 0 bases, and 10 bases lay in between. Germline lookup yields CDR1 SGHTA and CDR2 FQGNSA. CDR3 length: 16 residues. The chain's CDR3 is CASSLEGGGSYNEQFF. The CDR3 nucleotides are TGTGCCAGCAGCTTAGAAGGAGGAGGCTCCTACAATGAGCAGTTCTTC.

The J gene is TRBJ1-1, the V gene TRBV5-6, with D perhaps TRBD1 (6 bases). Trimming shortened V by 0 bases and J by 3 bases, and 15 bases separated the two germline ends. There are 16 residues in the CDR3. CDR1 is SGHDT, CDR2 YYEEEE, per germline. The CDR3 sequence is CASSLVSGRGYTEAFF. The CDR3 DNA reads TGTGCCAGCAGCTTGGTAAGCGGCAGGGGATACACTGAAGCTTTCTTT.

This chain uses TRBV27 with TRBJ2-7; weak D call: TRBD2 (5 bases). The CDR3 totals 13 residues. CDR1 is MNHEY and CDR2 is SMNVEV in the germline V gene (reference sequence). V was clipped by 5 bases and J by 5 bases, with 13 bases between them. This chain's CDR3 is CASSNPGIHEQYF. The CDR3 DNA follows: TGTGCCAGCAGTAACCCGGGGATACACGAGCAGTACTTC.

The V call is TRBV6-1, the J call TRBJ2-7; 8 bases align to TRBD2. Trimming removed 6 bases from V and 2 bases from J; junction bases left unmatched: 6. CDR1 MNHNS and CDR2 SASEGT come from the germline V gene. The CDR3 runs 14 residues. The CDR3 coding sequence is TGTGCCAGCAGCGAACCGGGACTAGCCTACGAGCAGTACTTC. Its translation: CASSEPGLAYEQYF.

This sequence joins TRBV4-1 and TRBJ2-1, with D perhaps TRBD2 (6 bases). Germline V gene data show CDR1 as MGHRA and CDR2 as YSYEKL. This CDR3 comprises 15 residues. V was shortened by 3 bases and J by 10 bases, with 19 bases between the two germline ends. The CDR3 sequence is CASSQAGLPGREQFF. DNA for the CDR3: TGCGCCAGCAGCCAGGCGGGACTTCCCGGACGCGAGCAGTTCTTC.

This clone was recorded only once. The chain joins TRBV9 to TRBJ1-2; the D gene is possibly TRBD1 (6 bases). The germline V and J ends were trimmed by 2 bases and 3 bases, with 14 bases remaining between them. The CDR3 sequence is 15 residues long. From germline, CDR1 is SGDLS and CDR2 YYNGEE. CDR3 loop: CASSVNYREYYGYTF. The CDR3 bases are TGTGCCAGCAGCGTCAATTACAGGGAATACTATGGCTACACCTTC.

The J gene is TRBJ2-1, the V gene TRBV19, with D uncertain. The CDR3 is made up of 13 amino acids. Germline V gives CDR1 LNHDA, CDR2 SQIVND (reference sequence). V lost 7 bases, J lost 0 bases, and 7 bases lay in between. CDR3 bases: TGTGCCAGTAACCCGGGCTCCTACAATGAGCAGTTCTTC. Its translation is CASNPGSYNEQFF. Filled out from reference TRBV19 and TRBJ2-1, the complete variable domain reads DGGITQSPKYLFRKEGQNVTLSCEQNLNHDAMYWYRQDPGQGLRLIYYSQIVNDFQKGDIAEGYSVSREKKESFPLTVTSAQKNPTAFYLCASNPGSYNEQFFGPGTRLTVL.

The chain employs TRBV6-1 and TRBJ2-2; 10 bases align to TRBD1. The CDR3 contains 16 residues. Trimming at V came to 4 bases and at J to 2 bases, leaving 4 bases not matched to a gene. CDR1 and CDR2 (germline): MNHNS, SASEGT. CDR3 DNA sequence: TGTGCCAGCAGTGGACAGGGGGCGATCAACACCGGGGAGCTGTTTTTT. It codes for CASSGQGAINTGELFF.

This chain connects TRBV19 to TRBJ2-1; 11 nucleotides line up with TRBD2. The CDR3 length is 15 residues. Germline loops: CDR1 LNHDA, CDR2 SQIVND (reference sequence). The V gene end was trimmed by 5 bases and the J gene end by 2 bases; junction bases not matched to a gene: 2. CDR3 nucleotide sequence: TGTGCCAGTAGTCTAGCGGGAGGACCCTACAATGAGCAGTTCTTC. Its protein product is CASSLAGGPYNEQFF. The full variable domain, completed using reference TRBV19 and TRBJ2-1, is DGGITQSPKYLFRKEGQNVTLSCEQNLNHDAMYWYRQDPGQGLRLIYYSQIVNDFQKGDIAEGYSVSREKKESFPLTVTSAQKNPTAFYLCASSLAGGPYNEQFFGPGTRLTVL.